These 9 T cell receptor beta chains share one sample of origin, sequenced in a study of tumor-infiltrating lymphocytes in primary liver carcinoma. TCR beta cDNA was prepared out of roughly 0.45 ug total RNA by means of a constant-region primer. Three nested multiplex PCR rounds, a slightly modified ARM-PCR method, built the TCR beta libraries. Researchers ran the first two PCR rounds for roughly 10 cycles each with TRBV1-TRBV30 forward primers and a C-beta reverse primer. TCRdb itself ran the multiplex PCR reads through MiXCR, one entry per CDR3 protein. The data contain 55,000 to 65,000 distinct CDR3 sequences, 60% to 85% of them singletons. From about 19-30 mg of unsorted bulk tissue, DNA and RNA were co-extracted together. Sequencing was done on a sample of liver tumor tissue from sampling region 2. Subset reported: tumor region T2, inferior pole. These receptors were obtained from a middle-aged man with primary liver carcinoma and hepatitis B virus infection.

The rearrangement links TRBV29-1 to TRBJ2-5; 7 nucleotides line up with TRBD1. Trimming removed 6 bases from V and 4 bases from J; junction bases left unmatched: 17. CDR1 and CDR2 from the germline V gene are SQVTM and ANQGSEA. This CDR3 is 16 amino acids long. The CDR3 loop is CSVPIGKGGLGETQYF. The CDR3 nucleotides are TGCAGCGTGCCGATAGGGAAAGGGGGCCTAGGAGAGACCCAGTACTTC.

As regards this clonotype: A junction boundary mismatches the germline segment, possibly from a read error. This chain links TRBV24-1 with TRBJ1-2; D not certain. The CDR3 extends over 15 amino acids. The germline V gene encodes CDR1 KGHDR and CDR2 SFDVKD. The CDR3 sequence is CATSDPVDGSYGYTF. CDR3 coding DNA: TGTGCTACCAGTGATCCGGTGGACGGATCCTATGGCTACACCTTC.

On this clonotype itself: This may arise from a read error, as a much more abundant clone is one base away. The V and J genes are TRBV29-1 and TRBJ2-5; D ambiguous. This CDR3 contains 12 residues. V was pared by 6 bases and J by 5 bases, with 13 bases between. CDR1 and CDR2 from the germline V gene are SQVTM and ANQGSEA. CDR3 residues: CSVLTRMETQYF. The CDR3 nucleotides read TGCAGCGTCCTAACACGGATGGAGACCCAGTACTTC.

Of note for this clonotype: A much larger clone sits a single nucleotide away, making a read error possible. In DNA, the CDR3 is TGTGCCAGCAGCTTAGTGGGGGAGAACATTCAGTACTTC. Translating it yields CASSLVGENIQYF. This chain connects TRBV7-8 to TRBJ2-4, with D possibly called TRBD1 or TRBD2 (5 bases each). V was trimmed by 1 base and J by 7 bases, leaving 8 bases between them. CDR3 length: 13 residues. Germline V lookup: CDR1 SGHVS, CDR2 FQNEAQ.

This clonotype showed up just a few times. This may stem from a read error, because a much larger clone lies one nucleotide away. The rearrangement uses TRBV29-1 and TRBJ2-1; D unresolved. This CDR3 comprises 12 residues. V was shortened by 4 bases and J by 8 bases, with 12 bases between the two germline ends. Germline V gene sequence: CDR1 SQVTM, CDR2 ANQGSEA. The CDR3 spells CSVVGLVDEQFF. The CDR3, as DNA: TGCAGCGTTGTCGGTCTAGTCGATGAGCAGTTCTTC.

Points on this clonotype: This may come from a read error, since a much larger clone is one base off. The chain carries TRBV6-6 and TRBJ2-7, with 9 bases lining up with TRBD1. The J segment lost 3 bases and the V segment lost 9 bases, leaving 18 bases of the junction unmatched. CDR3 length: 17 amino acids. Germline-derived CDR1 and CDR2 are MNHNY and SVGAGI (reference sequence). Written as DNA, the CDR3 is TGTGCCAGAAGCCCTGGACTAAACAGGGGGCAGAACTACGAGCAGTACTTC. Protein: CARSPGLNRGQNYEQYF.

V and J are TRBV7-8 and TRBJ2-5; D possibly corresponds to TRBD2 (5 bases). Germline CDR1 SGHVS, CDR2 FQNEAQ. CDR3 length: 13 residues. V was clipped by 5 bases and J by 5 bases, with 12 bases between them. CDR3 nucleotide sequence: TGTGCCAGCAGCGTCGGGGTCCGGGAGACCCAGTACTTC. Its translation is CASSVGVRETQYF.

This clonotype appeared a single time. A read error is possible here, since a much larger clone lies one base away. The gene calls are TRBV29-1 and TRBJ2-7, with TRBD1 as a possible D gene (9 bases). V lost 8 bases and J lost 2, with 22 bases in between. The CDR3 sequence is 15 residues long. Germline V CDR1 and CDR2: SQVTM, ANQGSEA. The CDR3 reads CSIRGGDRETYEQYF. The CDR3 bases are TGCAGCATCCGGGGGGGGGACAGGGAAACCTACGAGCAGTACTTC.

In regard to this clonotype: As the CDR3 is not closed by the conserved phenylalanine or tryptophan, this likely results from a read error. This chain links TRBV12-3 or TRBV12-4 with TRBJ1-1, with D unresolved. The CDR3 is 12 residues long. The CDR3 region is CAGSLKDTEAFY. The DNA of the CDR3 is TGTGCCGGCAGTTTAAAGGACACTGAAGCTTTCTAT.